This is a list of T cell receptor beta chains from one sample in a study of blood T cell repertoires in COVID-19. The table came from immunoSEQ multiplex PCR; TCRdb's copy has only in-frame clones and leaves some out. This table has around 100,000 clones, roughly 85% appearing once. Specimen: peripheral blood. These receptors were obtained from a woman aged 55 to 70 with COVID-19, enrolled during active disease. Each CDR3 is given with its conserved first and last residue. The D gene is left open where the match is weak. A clone size is listed for some rows: how often the clone was seen (once, few, many), or a class if it is expanded.

TRBD2,TRBV6-2/TRBV6-3,-,TRBJ2-7,TGTGCCAGCAGCCCTCGACTTTGGACTAGCGGGGGCCCCAGCGAGCAGTACTTC,CASSPRLWTSGGPSEQYF
-,TRBV19,-,TRBJ1-1,TGTGCCAGTAGGAACAGTATCGCGGAAGCTTTCTTT,CASRNSIAEAFF
-,TRBV7-2,-,TRBJ1-2,TGTGCCAGCAGCTTAGCGAGAGGGCGTGGGTATGGCTACACCTTC,CASSLARGRGYGYTF
TRBD2,TRBV4-1,-,TRBJ2-2,TGCGCCAGCAGCCCGGGAGGGGGGACCGGGGAGCTGTTTTTT,CASSPGGGTGELFF
-,TRBV19,-,TRBJ1-5,TGTGCCACCTCAGGACAAGTCAATCAGCCCCAGCATTTT,CATSGQVNQPQHF
TRBD1,TRBV7-9,-,TRBJ1-1,TGTGCCAGCAGCTCCCAGGGGGCGCAGAACACTGAAGCTTTCTTT,CASSSQGAQNTEAFF
TRBD1,TRBV6-6,-,TRBJ1-2,TGTGCCAGCAGTTCCATATCGACAGGGTCAAACTATGGCTACACCTTC,CASSSISTGSNYGYTF
-,TRBV9,-,TRBJ2-1,TGTGCCAGCAGCGTAGTGGGGGGAGTTGAGCAGTTCTTC,CASSVVGGVEQFF
-,TRBV4-1,-,TRBJ1-2,TGCGCCAGCAGCCCTCAGTCGGGAACGAACGGCTACACCTTC,CASSPQSGTNGYTF
-,TRBV5-1,-,TRBJ1-2,TGCGCCAGCAGCTCTCATACAGGCCGACCTTACTATGGCTACACCTTC,CASSSHTGRPYYGYTF
TRBD1,TRBV7-9,-,TRBJ1-1,TGTGCCAGCAGCTTGAAGGGGGCAGCAGCTTTCTTT,CASSLKGAAAFF
-,TRBV12-5,-,TRBJ2-3,TGTGCTAGTGGTTTGTACATGACTGCAGATACGCAGTATTTT,CASGLYMTADTQYF
-,TRBV6-2/TRBV6-3,-,TRBJ1-2,TGTGCCAGCAGTCTGGGCCCAGGGGAAGGAGACTATGGCTACACCTTC,CASSLGPGEGDYGYTF
TRBD1,TRBV7-8,-,TRBJ1-6,TGTGCCAGCAGTTCACCCGGGACAGGGAGTAATAATTCACCCCTCCACTTT,CASSSPGTGSNNSPLHF
-,TRBV5-4,once,TRBJ1-4,TGTGCCAGCAGCTTCCCCCGACAGGCCCCAGAGGGAAAACTGTTTTTT,CASSFPRQAPEGKLFF
-,TRBV6-2/TRBV6-3,-,TRBJ2-1,TGTGCCAGCAGTTACCGGGGAGTTGCAGAGTCCTACAATGAGCAGTTCTTC,CASSYRGVAESYNEQFF
-,TRBV7-9,-,TRBJ1-2,TGTGCCAGCAGCTTAGCGACGACATATGGCTACACCTTC,CASSLATTYGYTF
-,TRBV5-1,-,TRBJ2-7,TGCGCCAGCAGAAAGGGTAGCGACGAGCAGTACTTC,CASRKGSDEQYF
-,TRBV7-9,-,TRBJ2-2,TGTGCCAGCAGGCCTGCGGGACGGCCGATCGGCGGGGAGCTGTTTTTT,CASRPAGRPIGGELFF
-,TRBV18,-,TRBJ1-1,TGTGCCAGCTCACCGGGGCAGGGAAGGACTGAAGCTTTCTTT,CASSPGQGRTEAFF
-,TRBV4-1,-,TRBJ1-3,TGCGCCAGCAGCCAAGACAGGGGAAACACCATATATTTT,CASSQDRGNTIYF
-,TRBV2,-,TRBJ2-3,TGTGCCAGCAACGGCGGGGCAGCAGATACGCAGTATTTT,CASNGGAADTQYF
TRBD2,TRBV5-4,-,TRBJ2-7,TGTGCCAGCAGCCCGACTAGCGGGCACTCCTACGAGCAGTACTTC,CASSPTSGHSYEQYF
-,TRBV5-5,once,TRBJ1-5,TGTGCCAGCAGCTTGGAGGGGGGGGTGTATCAGCCCCAGCATTTT,CASSLEGGVYQPQHF
TRBD2,TRBV4-3,-,TRBJ2-7,TGCGCCAGCAGCCAAGACCCATCGGGGGGCTACGAGCAGTACTTC,CASSQDPSGGYEQYF
-,TRBV19,-,TRBJ1-1,TGTGCCAGCCGAGCAGGGTGGGCAGGGAACACTGAAGCTTTCTTT,CASRAGWAGNTEAFF
-,TRBV7-9,-,TRBJ1-2,TGTGCCAGCAGCCCCCTGGGAGGGGGTGGCTATGGCTACACCTTC,CASSPLGGGGYGYTF
TRBD1,TRBV19,-,TRBJ2-1,TGTGCCAGTATTTTCGGGACAGGGGGCAGCAATGAGCAGTTCTTC,CASIFGTGGSNEQFF
-,TRBV30,-,TRBJ1-6,TGTGCCTGGAGGGGGGGGGCAGGAGGTTCACCCCTCCACTTT,CAWRGGAGGSPLHF
-,TRBV7-9,-,TRBJ1-2,TGTGCCAGCAGCTTGGAGGGGTATGGCTACACCTTC,CASSLEGYGYTF
-,TRBV6-5,-,TRBJ2-2,TGTGCCAGCAGGACACTAGGGTCCCCCGGGGAGCTGTTTTTT,CASRTLGSPGELFF
TRBD1,TRBV15,-,TRBJ1-6,TGTGCCACCAGCAGTCAAAGGGGACAGGGTAATTCACCCCTCCACTTT,CATSSQRGQGNSPLHF
-,TRBV5-1,-,TRBJ1-1,TGCGCCAGCTCGGAGCTGGAGGACACTGAAGCTTTCTTT,CASSELEDTEAFF
TRBD1,TRBV6-5,-,TRBJ2-7,TGTGCCAGCCGGGACAGGGCCTACGAGCAGTACTTC,CASRDRAYEQYF
TRBD2,TRBV5-1,-,TRBJ2-3,TGCGCCAGCAGCTCTGCGCTACTAGCGGCTACAGATACGCAGTATTTT,CASSSALLAATDTQYF
-,TRBV7-2,-,TRBJ2-4,TGTGCCAGCAGCTCCGGGTTAGCCAAAAACATTCAGTACTTC,CASSSGLAKNIQYF
-,TRBV11-3,-,TRBJ2-1,TGTGCCAGCAGCTTAGATTACGCGGCCAACAATGAGCAGTTCTTC,CASSLDYAANNEQFF
TRBD1,TRBV12-3/TRBV12-4,few,TRBJ1-4,TGTGCCAAACCGGGACAGATAAATGAAAAACTGTTTTTT,CAKPGQINEKLFF
-,TRBV30,-,TRBJ1-6,TGTGCCTGGAGAGATTCGACAGTATCACCCCTCCACTTT,CAWRDSTVSPLHF
-,TRBV28,few,TRBJ1-1,TGTGCCAGCAGTTCCGCCTCGACGGGAAACACTGAAGCTTTCTTT,CASSSASTGNTEAFF
-,TRBV19,-,TRBJ1-2,TGTGCCAGTAGTATATGGCTCCGGGGGGATCACTATGGCTACACCTTC,CASSIWLRGDHYGYTF
-,TRBV5-4,-,TRBJ1-1,TGTGCCAGCAGCTTTAACAGGGCTGTGAACACTGAAGCTTTCTTT,CASSFNRAVNTEAFF
TRBD2,TRBV6-4,-,TRBJ2-3,TGTGCCAGCAGTGGGGGGGGATACACAGATACGCAGTATTTT,CASSGGGYTDTQYF
-,TRBV11-2,-,TRBJ2-1,TGTGCCAGCAGCTGGGTCGGGACTGGTTACAATGAGCAGTTCTTC,CASSWVGTGYNEQFF
TRBD1,TRBV10-3,-,TRBJ2-7,TGTGCCATCAGGGGACAGGAGACCTACGAGCAGTACTTC,CAIRGQETYEQYF
TRBD1,TRBV11-2,-,TRBJ1-2,TGTGCCAGCAGCCCCTCCCGACAGGGTGGCTATGGCTACACCTTC,CASSPSRQGGYGYTF
TRBD1,TRBV7-9,-,TRBJ2-7,TGTGCCAGCAGCCATTTATTGAGGCCAGGGGGCGAGGAGCAGTACTTC,CASSHLLRPGGEEQYF
TRBD1,TRBV2,-,TRBJ1-2,TGTGCCAGCAGTTCCGAGACAGGGTATCTTCCTAACTATGGCTACACCTTC,CASSSETGYLPNYGYTF
TRBD1,TRBV15,-,TRBJ1-2,TGTGCCACCAGCAGAGCACCAGGGGGGAACAGTGGCTACACCTTC,CATSRAPGGNSGYTF
-,TRBV19,-,TRBJ1-6,TGTGCCAGTAGCAATAATTCACCCCTCCACTTT,CASSNNSPLHF
-,TRBV3-1/TRBV3-2,-,TRBJ2-7,TGTGCCAGCAGCCAAGGTCCAGGCGAGCAGTACTTC,CASSQGPGEQYF
-,TRBV3-1/TRBV3-2,-,TRBJ2-3,TGTGCCAGCAGCCAAGATCAGGGACAACTCACAGATACGCAGTATTTT,CASSQDQGQLTDTQYF
TRBD1,TRBV24-1,-,TRBJ1-5,TGTGCCACCAGTGAGCCGGGACAGGGGTGGACTCAGCCCCAGCATTTT,CATSEPGQGWTQPQHF
TRBD2,TRBV9,-,TRBJ2-3,TGTGCCAGCAGCGCCGGACTAGCGAGCACAGATACGCAGTATTTT,CASSAGLASTDTQYF
-,TRBV24-1,-,TRBJ2-7,TGTGCCACCAGTGATCGGTTTCTTTACGAGCAGTACTTC,CATSDRFLYEQYF
-,TRBV6-6,-,TRBJ2-7,TGTGCCAGCAGTCCTACTCCTGGGACGGGAGAAGGGGCCTACGAGCAGTACTTC,CASSPTPGTGEGAYEQYF
TRBD1,TRBV27,-,TRBJ1-2,TGTGCCAGCAGTTTATCGGGGACAGGGCGGCACTATGGCTACACCTTC,CASSLSGTGRHYGYTF
-,TRBV24-1,-,TRBJ2-1,TGTGCCACCAGTGATTTAGTTACAGGGATCAACAATGAGCAGTTCTTC,CATSDLVTGINNEQFF